These T cell receptor beta chains were read from a single sample in a study of naive and memory T cell subsets. TCRdb re-called the UMI-ligation and nested PCR reads through MiXCR, storing one row per CDR3 protein. This repertoire shows 150,000 or so distinct CDR3 sequences, over 20% found once; its top ten account for 0.095% to 0.12%. The sample comprised naive CD4+ T cells from blood. These receptors came from a human donor in good health. The CDR3 runs from the conserved cysteine through the conserved F or W. The D gene is left open where the match is weak. A clone size is listed for some rows: how often the clone was seen (once, few, many), or a class if it is expanded.

CDR3 protein	CDR3 DNA	J gene	D gene	clone size	V gene
CASSLQGNNSPLHF	TGTGCCAGCAGTCTACAGGGAAATAATTCACCCCTCCACTTT	TRBJ1-6	-	-	TRBV12-3/TRBV12-4
CASSVRVREQFF	TGTGCCAGCAGTGTCAGGGTTCGTGAGCAGTTCTTC	TRBJ2-1	-	few	TRBV28
CAISESIGRTPSIQYF	TGTGCCATCAGTGAGTCAATTGGACGGACTCCAAGTATTCAGTACTTC	TRBJ2-4	-	few	TRBV10-3
CASSSYRGEQYF	TGTGCCAGCAGTTCGTACAGGGGAGAGCAGTACTTC	TRBJ2-7	TRBD1	few	TRBV28
CSARRGGIGQPQHF	TGCAGTGCTCGAAGGGGGGGGATTGGGCAGCCCCAGCATTTT	TRBJ1-5	-	few	TRBV20-1
CSARDSRLSNEKLFF	TGCAGTGCTAGAGATTCCCGCCTTTCTAATGAAAAACTGTTTTTT	TRBJ1-4	-	few	TRBV20-1
CATSRGGTGVNYGYTF	TGTGCCACCAGCAGAGGTGGAACGGGTGTAAACTATGGCTACACCTTC	TRBJ1-2	-	-	TRBV15
CASHRLNTEAFF	TGTGCCAGCCACAGGTTGAACACTGAAGCTTTCTTT	TRBJ1-1	-	-	TRBV28
CASGGQQQPKTGELFF	TGTGCCAGCGGGGGACAGCAACAACCAAAAACCGGGGAGCTGTTTTTT	TRBJ2-2	TRBD1	-	TRBV7-2
CASSRDRVKQYF	TGTGCCAGCAGTAGGGACAGGGTGAAGCAGTACTTC	TRBJ2-7	TRBD1	few	TRBV6-5
CSAPWDTEAFF	TGCAGTGCCCCCTGGGACACTGAAGCTTTCTTT	TRBJ1-1	-	few	TRBV20-1
CATSRAQETQYF	TGTGCCACCAGCAGAGCCCAAGAGACCCAGTACTTC	TRBJ2-5	-	-	TRBV15
CASSPVAGIGNEQYF	TGTGCCAGCTCACCCGTGGCAGGAATAGGTAACGAGCAGTACTTC	TRBJ2-7	-	-	TRBV18
CASSPLRQTRDTQYF	TGTGCCAGCTCACCACTCAGACAGACTAGAGATACGCAGTATTTT	TRBJ2-3	-	-	TRBV18
CASTRTGPKTPLHF	TGTGCCAGCACCAGGACAGGCCCTAAGACACCCCTCCACTTT	TRBJ1-6	TRBD1	few	TRBV7-9
CASSHRLGQGRNEQFF	TGTGCCAGCAGTCATCGACTAGGACAGGGGAGAAATGAGCAGTTCTTC	TRBJ2-1	TRBD1	few	TRBV28
CASSLRQSSGANVLTF	TGTGCCAGCAGCTTAAGACAGTCCTCTGGGGCCAACGTCCTGACTTTC	TRBJ2-6	-	few	TRBV7-3
CASSSERITRTDTQYF	TGTGCCAGCAGCTCCGAGAGAATAACTCGCACAGATACGCAGTATTTT	TRBJ2-3	-	-	TRBV7-2
CASSWGLAGEPYEQYF	TGTGCCAGCAGCTGGGGACTAGCGGGAGAACCCTACGAGCAGTACTTC	TRBJ2-7	TRBD2	-	TRBV5-6
CASSLPHPNNEQFF	TGTGCCAGCAGCTTGCCACACCCTAACAATGAGCAGTTCTTC	TRBJ2-1	-	few	TRBV7-2
CASSSSGISYEQYF	TGCGCCAGCAGCTCCTCCGGGATCTCCTACGAGCAGTACTTC	TRBJ2-7	-	few	TRBV5-1
CASSPLAFDNEQFF	TGTGCCAGCTCACCATTAGCGTTCGACAATGAGCAGTTCTTC	TRBJ2-1	-	few	TRBV18
CSARGGGQPQHF	TGCAGTGCTAGAGGAGGGGGCCAGCCCCAGCATTTT	TRBJ1-5	TRBD1	many	TRBV20-1
CAISESTVNQPQHF	TGTGCCATCAGTGAGTCGACAGTCAATCAGCCCCAGCATTTT	TRBJ1-5	-	few	TRBV10-3
CASSRTYQETQYF	TGTGCCAGCAGCCGTACGTACCAAGAGACCCAGTACTTC	TRBJ2-5	-	few	TRBV7-6
CASSLLGTGDRTDTQYF	TGTGCCAGCAGCTTGTTAGGGACAGGTGACAGGACAGATACGCAGTATTTT	TRBJ2-3	TRBD1	few	TRBV7-8
CASSFKREGLPGELFF	TGTGCCAGCAGTTTCAAGCGGGAGGGCCTTCCCGGGGAGCTGTTTTTT	TRBJ2-2	TRBD2	few	TRBV27
CSVESLYNEQFF	TGCAGCGTTGAATCGTTATACAATGAGCAGTTCTTC	TRBJ2-1	-	few	TRBV29-1
CASSQSQAGGPNEQFF	TGCGCCAGCAGCCAGAGTCAAGCGGGAGGGCCTAATGAGCAGTTCTTC	TRBJ2-1	TRBD2	-	TRBV4-3
CASSAQGRGYDTEAFF	TGTGCCAGCAGCGCCCAGGGTCGAGGATATGACACTGAAGCTTTCTTT	TRBJ1-1	-	-	TRBV7-9
CSARDLGRGTTGELFF	TGCAGTGCTAGAGATCTCGGCAGGGGGACTACCGGGGAGCTGTTTTTT	TRBJ2-2	-	once	TRBV20-1
CASSSAQGGKYF	TGTGCCAGCAGCTCGGCACAGGGAGGAAAGTACTTC	TRBJ2-7	-	-	TRBV7-9
CASSPAPQYQETQYF	TGTGCCAGCTCACCAGCCCCTCAGTACCAAGAGACCCAGTACTTC	TRBJ2-5	-	-	TRBV18
CASSVYPSTDTQYF	TGTGCCAGCAGCGTATACCCTAGCACAGATACGCAGTATTTT	TRBJ2-3	-	-	TRBV9
CASSRRVQPYQPQHF	TGTGCCAGCAGTCGCAGGGTACAACCCTATCAGCCCCAGCATTTT	TRBJ1-5	-	-	TRBV28
CASRPPLKNIQYF	TGTGCCAGCAGACCTCCCCTCAAAAACATTCAGTACTTC	TRBJ2-4	-	many	TRBV12-3/TRBV12-4
CSVGQLANYGYTF	TGCAGCGTTGGGCAGTTAGCTAACTATGGCTACACCTTC	TRBJ1-2	-	few	TRBV29-1
CASSIQETQYF	TGTGCCAGTAGTATCCAAGAGACCCAGTACTTC	TRBJ2-5	-	many	TRBV19
CASSYLTGGAVDEQFF	TGTGCCAGCAGTTACTTGACGGGAGGGGCAGTCGATGAGCAGTTCTTC	TRBJ2-1	TRBD2	-	TRBV6-5
CSAPGLRSYNEQFF	TGCAGTGCCCCGGGGCTTAGGTCCTACAATGAGCAGTTCTTC	TRBJ2-1	-	many	TRBV20-1